Following are 2 T cell receptor beta chains from one sample sequenced in a study of blood T cell repertoires in COVID-19. Sequencing was performed with immunoSEQ multiplex PCR; in TCRdb, only in-frame clones are kept and a portion is missing. The sample holds about half a million clones; approximately 91% are singletons and the top ten take approximately 8%. The sequencing input was PBMCs or T cells enriched from blood (not recorded which). Source of these receptors: an older woman who had recovered from COVID-19.

This clone was seen just once. Relative to the germline gene, one junction end is altered; a read error may explain this. The chain combines TRBV7-7 with TRBJ2-3, with 11 nucleotides matching TRBD2. Germline CDR1 reads SSHAT; CDR2 reads FNYEAQ (reference sequence). CDR3 length: 16 residues. The CDR3 sequence is CASSQGTSGPTDTQYF. The CDR3 coding sequence is TGTGCTAGCAGCCAAGGGACTAGCGGACCTACAGATACGCAGTATTTT.

V gene TRBV5-1 combines with J gene TRBJ2-5, with TRBD2 identical over 7 bases. V lost 0 bases to trimming and J lost 5 bases; unmatched junction nucleotides: 1. The CDR3 length is 13 residues. CDR1 and CDR2 (germline): SGHRS, YFSETQ. The CDR3 nucleotides read TGCGCCAGCAGCTTGGAAGCGGGGGAGACCCAGTACTTC. This gives the protein CASSLEAGETQYF.